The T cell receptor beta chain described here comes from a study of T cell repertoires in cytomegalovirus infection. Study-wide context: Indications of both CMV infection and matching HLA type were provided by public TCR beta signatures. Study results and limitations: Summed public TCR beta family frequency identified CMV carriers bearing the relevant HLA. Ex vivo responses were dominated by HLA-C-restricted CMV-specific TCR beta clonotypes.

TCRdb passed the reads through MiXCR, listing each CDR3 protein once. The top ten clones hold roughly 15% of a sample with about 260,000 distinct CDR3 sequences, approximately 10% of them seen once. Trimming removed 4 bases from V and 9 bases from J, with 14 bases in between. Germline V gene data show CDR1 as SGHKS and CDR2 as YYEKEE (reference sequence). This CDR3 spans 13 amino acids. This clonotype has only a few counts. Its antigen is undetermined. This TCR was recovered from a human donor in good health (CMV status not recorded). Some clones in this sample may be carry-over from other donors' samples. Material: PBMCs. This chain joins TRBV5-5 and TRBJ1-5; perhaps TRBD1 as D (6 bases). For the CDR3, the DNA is TGTGCCAGCAGCCCAGGGGCGACACGGCCCCAGCATTTT. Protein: CASSPGATRPQHF.